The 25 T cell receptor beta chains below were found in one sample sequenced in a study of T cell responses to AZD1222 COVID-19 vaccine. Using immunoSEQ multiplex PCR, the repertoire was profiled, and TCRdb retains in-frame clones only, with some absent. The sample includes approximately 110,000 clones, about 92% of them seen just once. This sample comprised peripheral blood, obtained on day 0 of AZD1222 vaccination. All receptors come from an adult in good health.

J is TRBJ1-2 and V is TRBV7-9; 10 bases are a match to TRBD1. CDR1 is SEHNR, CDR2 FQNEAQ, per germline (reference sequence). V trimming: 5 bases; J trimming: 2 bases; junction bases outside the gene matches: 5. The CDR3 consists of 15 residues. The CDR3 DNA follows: TGTGCCAGCAGCCTAGGGACAGGGGTCAACTATGGCTACACCTTC. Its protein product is CASSLGTGVNYGYTF.

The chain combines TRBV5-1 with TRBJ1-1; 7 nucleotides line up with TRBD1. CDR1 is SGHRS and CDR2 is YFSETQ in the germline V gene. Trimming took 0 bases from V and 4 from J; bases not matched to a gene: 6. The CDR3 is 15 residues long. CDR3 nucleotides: TGCGCCAGCAGCTTGGATTCGGCAGGGGGCACTGAAGCTTTCTTT. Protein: CASSLDSAGGTEAFF.

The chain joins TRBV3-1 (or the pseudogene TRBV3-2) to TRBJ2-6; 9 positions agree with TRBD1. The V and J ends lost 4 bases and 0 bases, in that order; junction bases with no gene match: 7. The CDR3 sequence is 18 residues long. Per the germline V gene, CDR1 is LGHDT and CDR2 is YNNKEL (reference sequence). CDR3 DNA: TGTGCCAGCAGCCCCCGACAGGGGGGGTTCTCTGGGGCCAACGTCCTGACTTTC. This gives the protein CASSPRQGGFSGANVLTF.

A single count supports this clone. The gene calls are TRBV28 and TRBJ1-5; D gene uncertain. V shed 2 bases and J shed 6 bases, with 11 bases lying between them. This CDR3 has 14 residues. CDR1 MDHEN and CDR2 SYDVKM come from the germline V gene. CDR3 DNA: TGTGCCAGCAGTTTAGGGGAAATGGTTCAGCCCCAGCATTTT. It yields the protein CASSLGEMVQPQHF. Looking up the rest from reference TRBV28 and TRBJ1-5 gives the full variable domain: DVKVTQSSRYLVKRTGEKVFLECVQDMDHENMFWYRQDPGLGLRLIYFSYDVKMKEKGDIPEGYSVSREKKERFSLILESASTNQTSMYLCASSLGEMVQPQHFGDGTRLSIL.

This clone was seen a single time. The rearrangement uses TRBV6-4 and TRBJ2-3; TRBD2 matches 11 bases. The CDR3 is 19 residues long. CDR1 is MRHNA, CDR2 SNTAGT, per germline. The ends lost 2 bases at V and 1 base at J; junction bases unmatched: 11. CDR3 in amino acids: CASSDETSGTSGGTDTQYF. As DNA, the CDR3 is TGTGCCAGCAGTGACGAGACTAGCGGGACCTCAGGGGGCACAGATACGCAGTATTTT.

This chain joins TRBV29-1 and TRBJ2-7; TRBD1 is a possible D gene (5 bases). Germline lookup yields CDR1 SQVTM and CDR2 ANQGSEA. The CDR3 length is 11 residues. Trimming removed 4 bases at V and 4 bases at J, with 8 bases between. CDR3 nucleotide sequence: TGCAGCGTTGGGGGCCCTTACGAGCAGTACTTC. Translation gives CSVGGPYEQYF.

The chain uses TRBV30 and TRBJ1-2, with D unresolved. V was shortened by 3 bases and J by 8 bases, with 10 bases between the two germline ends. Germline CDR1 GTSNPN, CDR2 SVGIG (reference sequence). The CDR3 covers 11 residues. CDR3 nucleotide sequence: TGTGCCTGGAGAGTTCCCGGAGGCTACACCTTC. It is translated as CAWRVPGGYTF.

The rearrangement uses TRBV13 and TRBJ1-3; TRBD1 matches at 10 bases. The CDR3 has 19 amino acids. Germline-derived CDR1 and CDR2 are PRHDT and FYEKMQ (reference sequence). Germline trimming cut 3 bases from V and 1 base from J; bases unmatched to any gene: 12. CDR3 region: CASSFPTGGGFSSGNTIYF. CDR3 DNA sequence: TGTGCCAGCAGCTTCCCGACAGGGGGCGGATTTAGTTCTGGAAACACCATATATTTT. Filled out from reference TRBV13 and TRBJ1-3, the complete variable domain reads AAGVIQSPRHLIKEKRETATLKCYPIPRHDTVYWYQQGPGQDPQFLISFYEKMQSDKGSIPDRFSAQQFSDYHSELNMSSLELGDSALYFCASSFPTGGGFSSGNTIYFGEGSWLTVV.

CDR3 amino acids: CATSRNGAYNEQFF. The CDR3 DNA follows: TGTGCCACCAGCAGAAACGGGGCTTACAATGAGCAGTTCTTC. V and J are TRBV15 and TRBJ2-1, with D perhaps given as TRBD1 or TRBD2 (5 bases each). The CDR3 consists of 14 residues. Germline CDR1 reads LNHNV; CDR2 reads YYDKDF (reference sequence). Trimming pared 2 bases from V and 4 bases from J, leaving 9 bases between.

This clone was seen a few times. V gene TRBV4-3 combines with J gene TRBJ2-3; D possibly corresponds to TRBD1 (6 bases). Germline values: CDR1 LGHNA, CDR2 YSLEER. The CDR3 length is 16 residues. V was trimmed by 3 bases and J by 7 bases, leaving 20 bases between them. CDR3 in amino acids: CASSQARSPGAYTQYF. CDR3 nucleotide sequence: TGCGCCAGCAGCCAGGCAAGGTCGCCAGGGGCATATACGCAGTATTTT.

CDR3 amino acids: CASSPGELYEKLFF. The CDR3 DNA follows: TGTGCCAGCAGCCCAGGGGAGTTGTATGAAAAACTGTTTTTT. The chain links TRBV9 to TRBJ1-4; a weak D match, TRBD1 (6 bases). From germline, CDR1 is SGDLS and CDR2 YYNGEE. The ends were cut back, 4 bases at V and 6 bases at J, with 13 bases in the middle. The CDR3 is 14 amino acids.

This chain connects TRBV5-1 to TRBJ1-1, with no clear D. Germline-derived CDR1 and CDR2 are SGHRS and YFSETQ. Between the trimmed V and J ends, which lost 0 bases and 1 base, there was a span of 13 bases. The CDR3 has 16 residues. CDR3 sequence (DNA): TGCGCCAGCAGCTTGGAAGAGGCCAGCAAGAACACTGAAGCTTTCTTT. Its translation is CASSLEEASKNTEAFF.

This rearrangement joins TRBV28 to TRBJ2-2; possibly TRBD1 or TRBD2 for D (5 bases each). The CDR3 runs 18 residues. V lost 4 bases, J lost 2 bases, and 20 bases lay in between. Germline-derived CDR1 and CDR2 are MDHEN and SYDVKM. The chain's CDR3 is CASSSPGAAISNTGELFF. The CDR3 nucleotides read TGTGCCAGCAGTTCCCCCGGGGCAGCTATATCCAACACCGGGGAGCTGTTTTTT. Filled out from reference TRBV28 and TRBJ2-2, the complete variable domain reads DVKVTQSSRYLVKRTGEKVFLECVQDMDHENMFWYRQDPGLGLRLIYFSYDVKMKEKGDIPEGYSVSREKKERFSLILESASTNQTSMYLCASSSPGAAISNTGELFFGEGSRLTVL.

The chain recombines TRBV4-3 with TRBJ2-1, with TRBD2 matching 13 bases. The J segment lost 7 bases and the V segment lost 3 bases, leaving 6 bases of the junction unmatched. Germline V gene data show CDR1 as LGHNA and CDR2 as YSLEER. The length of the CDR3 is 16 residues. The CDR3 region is CASSHVLAGGPNEQFF. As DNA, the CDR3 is TGCGCCAGCAGCCATGTACTAGCGGGAGGGCCTAATGAGCAGTTCTTC.

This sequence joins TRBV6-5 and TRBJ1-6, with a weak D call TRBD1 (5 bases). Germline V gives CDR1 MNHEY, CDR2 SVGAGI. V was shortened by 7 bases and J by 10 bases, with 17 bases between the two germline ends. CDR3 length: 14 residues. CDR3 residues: CASMRQGLDSPLHF. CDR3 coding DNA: TGTGCCAGCATGCGGCAGGGTCTAGACTCACCCCTCCACTTT.

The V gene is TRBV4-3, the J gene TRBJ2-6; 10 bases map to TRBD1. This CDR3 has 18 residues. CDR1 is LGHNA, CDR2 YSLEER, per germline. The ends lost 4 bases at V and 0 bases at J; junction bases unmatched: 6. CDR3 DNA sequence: TGCGCCAGCAGCCCCCGGACAGGGGGGGGCTCTGGGGCCAACGTCCTGACTTTC. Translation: CASSPRTGGGSGANVLTF.

The DNA for the CDR3 is TGTGCCAGCAGCGTGACTAGCGGGGTCGGAGAGACCCAGTACTTC. It specifies CASSVTSGVGETQYF. This sequence joins TRBV9 and TRBJ2-5; 11 bases align to TRBD2. Trimming at V came to 2 bases and at J to 4 bases, leaving 4 bases not matched to a gene. The V gene's germline CDR1 is SGDLS and CDR2 YYNGEE. CDR3 length: 15 amino acids.

Written as DNA, the CDR3 is TGTGCCAGCAGTCCAGGGGGCGCGAAGAGAAACACCATATATTTT. Its translation is CASSPGGAKRNTIYF. This rearrangement joins TRBV28 to TRBJ1-3, with 8 bases identical to TRBD1. Germline V lookup: CDR1 MDHEN, CDR2 SYDVKM. The CDR3 covers 15 residues. The trim removed 5 bases at V and 5 bases at J, leaving 8 bases unmatched.

The CDR3 reads CASSLTGQANSPLHF. In DNA, the CDR3 is TGCGCCAGCAGCTTGACGGGACAGGCGAATTCACCCCTCCACTTT. The gene calls are TRBV5-1 and TRBJ1-6; 8 nucleotides agree with TRBD1. This CDR3 is built from 15 residues. CDR1 and CDR2 (germline): SGHRS, YFSETQ. J gave up 7 bases and V 1 base, and 4 bases lay outside the gene matches.

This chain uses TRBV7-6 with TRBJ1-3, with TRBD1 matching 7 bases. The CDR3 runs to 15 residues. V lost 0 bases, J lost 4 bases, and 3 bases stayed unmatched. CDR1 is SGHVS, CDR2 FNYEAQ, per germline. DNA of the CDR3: TGTGCCAGCAGCTTAGCTGACAGGGTGGGAAACACCATATATTTT. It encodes CASSLADRVGNTIYF. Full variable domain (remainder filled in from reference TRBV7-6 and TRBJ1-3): GAGVSQSPRYKVTKRGQDVALRCDPISGHVSLYWYRQALGQGPEFLTYFNYEAQQDKSGLPNDRFSAERPEGSISTLTIQRTEQRDSAMYRCASSLADRVGNTIYFGEGSWLTVV.

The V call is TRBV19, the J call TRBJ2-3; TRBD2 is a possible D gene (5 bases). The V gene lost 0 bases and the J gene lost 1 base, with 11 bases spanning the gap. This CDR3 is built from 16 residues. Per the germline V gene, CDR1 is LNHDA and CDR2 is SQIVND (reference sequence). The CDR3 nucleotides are TGTGCCAGTAGTATAGATCCCGGGGTGGGCACAGATACGCAGTATTTT. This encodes CASSIDPGVGTDTQYF.

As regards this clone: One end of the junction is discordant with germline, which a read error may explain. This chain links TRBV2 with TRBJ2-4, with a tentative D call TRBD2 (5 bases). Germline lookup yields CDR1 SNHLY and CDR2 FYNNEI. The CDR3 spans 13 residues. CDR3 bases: TGTGCCAGCAGTAACCTTCAAGGACTCGTAGATAACTTC. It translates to CASSNLQGLVDNF.

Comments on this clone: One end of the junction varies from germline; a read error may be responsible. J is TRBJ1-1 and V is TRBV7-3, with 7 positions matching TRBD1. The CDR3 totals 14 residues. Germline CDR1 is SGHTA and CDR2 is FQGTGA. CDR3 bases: TGTGCCAGCAGCGAAGACAGGGTGAAAACTGAAGCTTTCTTT. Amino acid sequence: CASSEDRVKTEAFF.

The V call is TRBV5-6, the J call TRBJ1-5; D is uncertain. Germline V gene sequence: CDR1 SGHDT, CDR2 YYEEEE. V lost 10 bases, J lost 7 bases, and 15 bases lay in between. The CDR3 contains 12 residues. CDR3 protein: CAQNEDYQPQHF. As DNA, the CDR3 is TGTGCCCAGAACGAGGATTACCAGCCCCAGCATTTT.

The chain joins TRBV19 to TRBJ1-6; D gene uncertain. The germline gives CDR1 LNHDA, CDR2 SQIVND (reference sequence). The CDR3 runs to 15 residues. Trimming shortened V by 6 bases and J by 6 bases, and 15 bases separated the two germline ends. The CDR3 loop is CASSLRSGFNSPLHF. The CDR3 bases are TGTGCCAGTAGCCTACGATCGGGGTTTAATTCACCCCTCCACTTT. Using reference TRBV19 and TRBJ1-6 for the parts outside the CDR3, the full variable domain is DGGITQSPKYLFRKEGQNVTLSCEQNLNHDAMYWYRQDPGQGLRLIYYSQIVNDFQKGDIAEGYSVSREKKESFPLTVTSAQKNPTAFYLCASSLRSGFNSPLHFGNGTRLTVT.